This T cell receptor (beta chain) came from a study of CD8+CD57+ T cells in acquired aplastic anemia. The template used for profiling TCR beta VDJ and CDR3 was genomic DNA. TCRdb used MiXCR to reprocess the reads, holding one entry per CDR3 protein. The sample records 65,000 to 85,000 distinct CDR3 sequences, 45% to 55% being singletons. Study conclusions and caveats: A significant difference in CD8+ Simpson's diversity between patients and controls was not found.

This clonotype was seen ten or more times. The antigen is unknown. This receptor was obtained from a human donor in good health, serving as a control. Sequences were obtained from sorted CD4+, CD8+, or CD8+CD57+ T cells (not recorded which) from PBMCs.

The CDR3 sequence is CASSYQGLHTEAFF. The DNA of the CDR3 is TGTGCCAGCAGCTACCAGGGGTTGCACACTGAAGCTTTCTTT. This chain joins TRBV11-1 and TRBJ1-1; possibly TRBD1 for D (6 bases). CDR3 size: 14 residues. V gave up 4 bases and J gave up 3 bases, with 12 bases separating them. Germline V gene sequence: CDR1 SGHAT, CDR2 FQDESV (reference sequence).